This T cell receptor (beta chain) was captured in a study of cytomegalovirus exposure and HLA in healthy donors. Notes on the study in general: In a later analysis, a genetic analysis reported fewer productive-TCR N-insertions in an Asian-associated ancestry cluster than the cohort average. It was 160 or so TCR beta chains that were listed as cytomegalovirus-associated.

13 Jbeta primers and 60 Vbeta primers were used for the PCR. Assay used: immunoSEQ multiplex PCR; TCRdb lists only in-frame clones, some missing. Its table lists 75,000 to 90,000 clones. Trimming pared 3 bases from V and 7 bases from J, leaving 15 bases between. The CDR3 sequence is 14 residues long. CDR1 SEHNR and CDR2 FQNEAQ come from the germline V gene (reference sequence). About this clone itself: Its antigen is still unknown.

This clonotype was obtained from a woman aged 55-69 years in good health and CMV-seronegative. The sample consisted of PBMCs. The rearrangement joins TRBV7-9 to TRBJ2-5; no reliable D call. CDR3 coding DNA: TGTGCCAGCAGCTTTTACTCCCAATATGGGACCCAGTACTTC. This sequence encodes CASSFYSQYGTQYF.